The 20 T cell receptor beta chains in this list originate from one sample, sequenced in a study of OX40 agonist ivuxolimab in advanced cancers. This table comes from immunoSEQ multiplex PCR, and its TCRdb copy is limited to in-frame clones, with some not included. There are more than 85,000 clones in the sample; approximately 89% occur only once, and less than 0.3% lies in the top ten. This sample comprised CD4+ or CD8+ T cells sorted from blood, obtained in a trial of the OX40 agonist ivuxolimab. Receptor source: an adult with an advanced solid tumor such as melanoma, head and neck, liver or kidney cancer.

The genes are TRBV9 and TRBJ2-2; the D gene could be TRBD1 or TRBD2 (7 bases each). V lost 7 bases and J 5 bases, leaving 18 bases between the germline ends. The V gene's germline CDR1 is SGDLS and CDR2 YYNGEE. The CDR3 totals 15 residues. CDR3 amino acids: CASQGGGSRTGELFF. CDR3 in DNA: TGTGCCAGCCAAGGGGGCGGGAGCCGAACCGGGGAGCTGTTTTTT.

The chain has TRBV27 and TRBJ1-2; weak D call: TRBD1 (6 bases). V lost 3 bases and J lost 5, with 10 bases in between. The CDR3 is made up of 13 amino acids. Germline CDR1 is MNHEY and CDR2 is SMNVEV (reference sequence). Here the CDR3 reads CASSLQQGYGYTF. The CDR3 nucleotides are TGTGCCAGCAGTTTGCAGCAGGGGTATGGCTACACCTTC.

CDR3 bases: TGTGCCAGCAGTTCTCCTGGACTAGCGGGAAGGGTAGATACGCAGTATTTT. Amino acids: CASSSPGLAGRVDTQYF. The V and J genes are TRBV28 and TRBJ2-3; TRBD2 aligns across 12 bases. CDR1 and CDR2 from the germline V gene are MDHEN and SYDVKM. V lost 4 bases, J lost 5 bases, and 10 bases stayed unmatched. This CDR3 region has 17 residues.

This clone was counted only a few times. This chain joins TRBV12-5 and TRBJ2-3, with TRBD1 matching 11 bases. The CDR3 extends over 14 amino acids. Trimming at V came to 6 bases and at J to 4 bases, leaving 3 bases not matched to a gene. Germline-derived CDR1 and CDR2 are LGHNT and FRNRAP. The CDR3 nucleotides are TGTGCTAGTGGGGGGACAGGGGGAGCAGATACGCAGTATTTT. This codes for CASGGTGGADTQYF.

The V gene is TRBV7-2, the J gene TRBJ2-7, with TRBD1 matching 8 bases. V was clipped by 4 bases and J by 7 bases; unmatched bases: 15. Per the germline V gene, CDR1 is SGHTA and CDR2 is FQGNSA. This CDR3 is built from 16 residues. This CDR3 reads CASSSGGGTGKGEQYF. CDR3 in DNA: TGTGCCAGCAGCTCCGGAGGTGGGACAGGCAAGGGGGAGCAGTACTTC.

The J gene is TRBJ1-4, the V gene TRBV9; 9 positions match TRBD1. This CDR3 region has 15 residues. Germline CDR1 is SGDLS and CDR2 is YYNGEE. The trim removed 1 base at V and 7 bases at J, leaving 5 bases unmatched. For the CDR3, the DNA is TGTGCCAGCAGCGTATCCGGGACAGGGATTGAAAAACTGTTTTTT. Amino acids: CASSVSGTGIEKLFF.

This rearrangement joins TRBV18 to TRBJ2-2; D unresolved. This CDR3 contains 15 residues. Germline CDR1 reads KGHSH; CDR2 reads LQKENI. Trimming pared 0 bases from V and 6 bases from J, leaving 11 bases between. Written as DNA, the CDR3 is TGTGCCAGCTCACCACCGTACGGCGCCGCCGGGGAGCTGTTTTTT. Protein product: CASSPPYGAAGELFF. Looking up the rest from reference TRBV18 and TRBJ2-2 gives the full variable domain: NAGVMQNPRHLVRRRGQEARLRCSPMKGHSHVYWYRQLPEEGLKFMVYLQKENIIDESGMPKERFSAEFPKEGPSILRIQQVVRGDSAAYFCASSPPYGAAGELFFGEGSRLTVL.

The rearrangement links TRBV6-1 to TRBJ1-2; D perhaps matches TRBD1 (5 bases). Trimming cost V 1 base and J 4 bases, with 7 bases left between them. The germline V gene has CDR1 MNHNS and CDR2 SASEGT. The CDR3 runs 13 residues. CDR3 nucleotides: TGTGCCAGCAGTGAAGGGGGCGGCTATGGCTACACCTTC. Residues: CASSEGGGYGYTF.

The rearrangement uses TRBV19 and TRBJ1-1; D ambiguous. Germline V gene sequence: CDR1 LNHDA, CDR2 SQIVND (reference sequence). CDR3 length: 16 residues. The V and J ends lost 1 base and 2 bases respectively, with 14 bases between them. This CDR3 reads CASSIGNQRGNTEAFF. The CDR3 DNA reads TGTGCCAGTAGTATAGGGAATCAGCGAGGCAACACTGAAGCTTTCTTT. Supplemented by reference TRBV19 and TRBJ1-1, the full variable domain reads DGGITQSPKYLFRKEGQNVTLSCEQNLNHDAMYWYRQDPGQGLRLIYYSQIVNDFQKGDIAEGYSVSREKKESFPLTVTSAQKNPTAFYLCASSIGNQRGNTEAFFGQGTRLTVV.

The J gene is TRBJ2-3, the V gene TRBV28, with D tentatively TRBD1 (6 bases). Germline values: CDR1 MDHEN, CDR2 SYDVKM. V gave up 3 bases and J gave up 0 bases, with 10 bases separating them. The CDR3 is made up of 15 amino acids. CDR3 coding DNA: TGTGCCAGCAGTTTGGCAGGGGCCAGCACAGATACGCAGTATTTT. It translates to CASSLAGASTDTQYF.

The chain combines TRBV7-2 with TRBJ1-3, with no clear D. V was shortened by 1 base and J by 9 bases, with 10 bases between the two germline ends. This CDR3 is 13 amino acids long. In germline, CDR1 is SGHTA, CDR2 FQGNSA. CDR3: CASSLVSSSTIYF. CDR3 nucleotide sequence: TGTGCCAGCAGCTTAGTGTCTTCAAGCACCATATATTTT.

This clone appeared once. CDR3: CASQGPRSGKENYGYTF. CDR3 sequence (DNA): TGTGCCAGCCAAGGGCCCCGCTCGGGAAAGGAAAACTATGGCTACACCTTC. The chain is built from TRBV25-1 and TRBJ1-2; no definite D call. Trimming removed 8 bases at V and 2 bases at J, with 24 bases between. This CDR3 spans 17 amino acids. Germline CDR1 MGHDK, CDR2 SYGVNS.

This clone was seen just once. The V gene is TRBV2, the J gene TRBJ1-5; 7 bases fit TRBD1. V lost 4 bases to trimming and J lost 7 bases; unmatched junction nucleotides: 4. CDR1 and CDR2 (germline): SNHLY, FYNNEI. The CDR3 has 13 residues. CDR3 DNA sequence: TGTGCCAGCAGTGGGACAGGCAGCCAGCCCCAGCATTTT. Its translation: CASSGTGSQPQHF.

The sample holds one count of this clone. The chain carries TRBV5-1 and TRBJ1-2, with D possibly being TRBD1 (5 bases). CDR3 length: 15 amino acids. The germline gives CDR1 SGHRS, CDR2 YFSETQ. V was pared by 4 bases and J by 3 bases, with 16 bases between. The CDR3 sequence: CASSPGGAPHYGYTF. DNA of the CDR3: TGCGCCAGCAGCCCCGGAGGGGCCCCCCACTATGGCTACACCTTC.

The rearrangement joins TRBV18 to TRBJ2-5; D tentatively fits TRBD1 or TRBD2 (5 bases each). The V end lost 3 bases, the J end lost 3 bases, and 11 bases lay between the germline ends. The CDR3 is 14 residues long. Germline V gene data show CDR1 as KGHSH and CDR2 as LQKENI. CDR3 sequence (DNA): TGTGCCAGCTCACCGGGACGGACTGAAGAGACCCAGTACTTC. The encoded protein is CASSPGRTEETQYF.

The CDR3 DNA reads TGTGCCAGCAGCTTCTCGGTGAACACTGAAGCTTTCTTT. This gives the protein CASSFSVNTEAFF. The chain couples TRBV5-4 to TRBJ1-1; D gene uncertain. The CDR3 totals 13 residues. V was trimmed by 2 bases and J by 0 bases, leaving 5 bases between them. Germline CDR1 is SGHNT and CDR2 is YYREEE (reference sequence).

The rearrangement links TRBV9 to TRBJ2-2; perhaps D is TRBD1 or TRBD2 (5 bases each). CDR1 SGDLS and CDR2 YYNGEE come from the germline V gene. The CDR3 has 18 amino acids. V was trimmed by 0 bases and J by 5 bases, leaving 20 bases between them. The CDR3 loop reads CASSVAPAGASGTGELFF. CDR3 coding DNA: TGTGCCAGCAGCGTAGCTCCGGCCGGGGCGTCCGGAACCGGGGAGCTGTTTTTT. The full variable domain, rest sourced from reference TRBV9 and TRBJ2-2, is DSGVTQTPKHLITATGQRVTLRCSPRSGDLSVYWYQQSLDQGLQFLIQYYNGEERAKGNILERFSAQQFPDLHSELNLSSLELGDSALYFCASSVAPAGASGTGELFFGEGSRLTVL.

Here the CDR3 DNA reads TGTGCCAGCAGTGGAGGGACAGCCCACAGGAATATTTATGGCTACACCTTC. Its translation: CASSGGTAHRNIYGYTF. The chain uses TRBV2 and TRBJ1-2, with 7 nucleotides matching TRBD1. Germline trimming cut 4 bases from V and 5 bases from J; bases unmatched to any gene: 16. The CDR3 covers 17 residues. The germline V gene encodes CDR1 SNHLY and CDR2 FYNNEI.

V and J are TRBV7-2 and TRBJ2-7, with D tentatively TRBD2 (6 bases). CDR1 is SGHTA and CDR2 is FQGNSA in the germline V gene. V was shortened by 5 bases and J by 4 bases, with 18 bases between the two germline ends. The CDR3 consists of 15 residues. The CDR3 spells CASSLSGRPEYEQYF. The DNA for the CDR3 is TGTGCCAGCAGCCTTAGCGGCCGGCCAGAGTACGAGCAGTACTTC.

The rearrangement links TRBV6-6 to TRBJ2-2; D gene uncertain. The germline V gene has CDR1 MNHNY and CDR2 SVGAGI (reference sequence). V was shortened by 5 bases and J by 5 bases, with 9 bases between the two germline ends. The CDR3 length is 13 residues. The CDR3 DNA is TGTGCCAGCAGTACGCGGCCGACCGGGGAGCTGTTTTTT. Translated, it gives CASSTRPTGELFF.